This TCR beta chain is drawn from a study of T cells after yellow fever vaccination. Overall study findings and caveats: Researchers noted that a small share of clonotypes showed up in both CD4 and CD8 compartments. Post-booster repertoires again held most primary-vaccination clones (about 96% CD4, 80% to 90% CD8). When the response was secondary, it was weaker but reached its peak faster, day 5 versus 15.

This clonotype was detected ten times or more. No antigen is known for it. TCRdb ran MiXCR on the 5' RACE reads and lists one entry per CDR3 protein. This table holds about 120,000 distinct CDR3 sequences, approximately 8.4% found once. This CDR3 is 12 amino acids long. The germline V gene encodes CDR1 SGHRS and CDR2 YFSETQ. V lost 3 bases and J lost 6, with 8 bases in between. The chain recombines TRBV5-1 with TRBJ2-3; no clear D. This sample comprised CD8+ T cells sorted from PBMCs, obtained on the day of the yellow fever booster vaccination. The receptor was derived from a man between 18 and 29 years old who received the YFV17D yellow fever vaccine. CDR3 nucleotides: TGCGCCAGCAGCTGGAACCGGGATACGCAGTATTTT. Translated, it gives CASSWNRDTQYF. The whole variable domain, remainder taken from reference TRBV5-1 and TRBJ2-3, is KAGVTQTPRYLIKTRGQQVTLSCSPISGHRSVSWYQQTPGQGLQFLFEYFSETQRNKGNFPGRFSGRQFSNSRSEMNVSTLELGDSALYLCASSWNRDTQYFGPGTRLTVL.